These 19 T cell receptor beta chains were all obtained from the same sample, sequenced in a study of technical replicates of blood from a few donors. Data came from immunoSEQ multiplex PCR; TCRdb stores just in-frame clones and leaves some out. The sample contains about 80,000 clones, about 92% of which appear only once. Sequenced input: T cells isolated from PBMCs. These receptors came from a human donor in good health.

The chain couples TRBV19 to TRBJ1-1; D is perhaps TRBD1 (5 bases). V was cut by 4 bases and J by 1 base, with 13 bases left in between. Germline V lookup: CDR1 LNHDA, CDR2 SQIVND (reference sequence). This CDR3 comprises 15 residues. The CDR3 reads CASSTSRASNTEAFF. For the CDR3, the DNA is TGTGCCAGTAGTACCAGCAGGGCTTCGAACACTGAAGCTTTCTTT.

The J gene is TRBJ1-1, the V gene TRBV11-3, with TRBD1 matching 7 bases. This CDR3 has 13 amino acids. CDR1 is SGHNT, CDR2 YENEEA, per germline. After removal of 6 bases from V and 4 bases from J, the junction contained 5 bases not matched to a gene. CDR3 nucleotides: TGTGCCAGCAGTCTCGACAGGGCCACTGAAGCTTTCTTT. Encoded protein: CASSLDRATEAFF.

This rearrangement joins TRBV6-6 to TRBJ1-2, with 8 bases aligning to TRBD1. The CDR3 consists of 15 residues. Germline CDR1 is MNHNY and CDR2 is SVGAGI (reference sequence). The V and J ends lost 4 bases and 1 base, in that order; junction bases with no gene match: 5. The CDR3 protein is CASSSGTGFNYGYTF. Here the CDR3 DNA reads TGTGCCAGCAGTTCCGGGACAGGATTTAACTATGGCTACACCTTC.

The chain links TRBV6-1 to TRBJ2-3; weak D call: TRBD1 (5 bases). CDR3 length: 15 residues. CDR1 MNHNS and CDR2 SASEGT come from the germline V gene. Trimming pared 3 bases from V and 2 bases from J, leaving 12 bases between. The CDR3 reads CASSDFGAFTDTQYF. The CDR3 nucleotides are TGTGCCAGCAGTGATTTTGGGGCCTTCACAGATACGCAGTATTTT.

V and J are TRBV6-1 and TRBJ1-2; D is unresolved. V lost 2 bases and J lost 1, with 8 bases in between. CDR3 length equals 14 residues. The V gene's germline CDR1 is MNHNS and CDR2 SASEGT. The CDR3 loop is CASSELRDNYGYTF. The CDR3 coding sequence is TGTGCCAGCAGTGAATTGAGGGATAACTATGGCTACACCTTC.

This chain links TRBV6-1 with TRBJ1-1; TRBD1 agrees at 7 bases. Germline CDR1 and CDR2: MNHNS and SASEGT. The CDR3 has 15 residues. V was clipped by 6 bases and J by 0 bases; unmatched bases: 7. The CDR3 protein is CASRTGQTMNTEAFF. The CDR3 nucleotides read TGTGCCAGCAGGACGGGACAGACTATGAACACTGAAGCTTTCTTT.

This clone appeared a single time. J is TRBJ1-2 and V is TRBV6-6, with 9 bases matching TRBD1. The CDR3 totals 14 residues. The ends lost 1 base at V and 6 bases at J; junction bases unmatched: 3. The germline gives CDR1 MNHNY, CDR2 SVGAGI (reference sequence). This CDR3 reads CASSYYGTGNGYTF. The CDR3 region has the DNA TGTGCCAGCAGTTACTATGGGACAGGGAATGGCTACACCTTC.

The J gene is TRBJ2-7, the V gene TRBV5-6; possibly TRBD1 for D (6 bases). CDR1 and CDR2 from the germline V gene are SGHDT and YYEEEE. V lost 2 bases, J lost 3 bases, and 15 bases lay in between. This CDR3 has 15 residues. CDR3 sequence: CASSFYRDNDYEQYF. In nucleotides, the CDR3 is TGTGCCAGCAGCTTTTACCGGGACAATGACTACGAGCAGTACTTC.

The chain carries TRBV5-1 and TRBJ2-7; 8 bases fit TRBD1. The CDR3 covers 13 residues. Germline trimming cut 1 base from V and 3 bases from J; bases unmatched to any gene: 0. Germline V lookup: CDR1 SGHRS, CDR2 YFSETQ. CDR3 sequence: CASSLTGGYEQYF. The CDR3 nucleotides are TGCGCCAGCAGCTTGACAGGGGGCTACGAGCAGTACTTC.

Details on this clone: Other DNA sequences from this sample encode an identical CDR3 as well. The J gene is TRBJ2-1, the V gene TRBV7-3; D unclear. From germline, CDR1 is SGHTA and CDR2 FQGTGA. This CDR3 is 12 amino acids long. Trimming cost V 0 bases and J 6 bases, with 3 bases left between them. Written as DNA, the CDR3 is TGTGCCAGCAGCTTAACCGGCAATGAGCAGTTCTTC. Translation gives CASSLTGNEQFF.

The V gene is TRBV29-1, the J gene TRBJ2-3; 12 bases agree with TRBD2. Germline loops: CDR1 SQVTM, CDR2 ANQGSEA. The CDR3 consists of 14 residues. With V trimmed by 8 bases and J by 3 bases, 6 bases remained unmatched. The CDR3 sequence is CSLQTSGSTDTQYF. The CDR3 DNA is TGCAGCTTACAGACTAGCGGGAGTACAGATACGCAGTATTTT.

This clone was recorded a few times. This chain connects TRBV18 to TRBJ2-1; D is perhaps TRBD1 (6 bases). There are 12 residues in the CDR3. V was clipped by 5 bases and J by 5 bases, with 7 bases between them. The V gene's germline CDR1 is KGHSH and CDR2 LQKENI. The CDR3 is CASSRTDNEQFF. The CDR3 bases are TGTGCCAGCTCAAGGACAGACAATGAGCAGTTCTTC.

The chain joins TRBV27 to TRBJ1-1; 8 nucleotides line up with TRBD1. V shed 5 bases, J shed 4 bases, and the junction held 3 bases outside the gene matches. Germline values: CDR1 MNHEY, CDR2 SMNVEV (reference sequence). This CDR3 has 13 residues. Written as DNA, the CDR3 is TGTGCCAGCAGTCCCAGGGGGCCCACTGAAGCTTTCTTT. Protein sequence: CASSPRGPTEAFF.

This clone was counted only a few times. V is TRBV21-1 and J is TRBJ2-7; TRBD1 is taken as the D call from the table, unchecked against the DNA. TRBV21-1 is a documented pseudogene. CDR3 size: 13 residues. The CDR3 spells CASSKGTGGEQYF. Here the CDR3 DNA reads TGTGCCAGCAGCAAAGGGACAGGGGGCGAGCAGTACTTC.

The chain joins TRBV19 to TRBJ1-5, with a tentative D call TRBD1 (5 bases). Trimming removed 4 bases at V and 7 bases at J, with 23 bases between. Germline V lookup: CDR1 LNHDA, CDR2 SQIVND (reference sequence). This CDR3 is built from 17 residues. The CDR3 nucleotides read TGTGCCAGTAGTACGGCAGGGTTGAGTCTTGACCCACAGCCCCAGCATTTT. This encodes CASSTAGLSLDPQPQHF.

This clone was found once. The chain carries TRBV29-1 and TRBJ2-3, with D unresolved. V was cut by 1 base and J by 1 base, with 3 bases left in between. Germline-derived CDR1 and CDR2 are SQVTM and ANQGSEA. There are 12 residues in the CDR3. The CDR3 nucleotides read TGCAGCGTTGAAGCGGGCACAGATACGCAGTATTTT. This gives the protein CSVEAGTDTQYF.

The chain joins TRBV5-1 to TRBJ2-1; 9 nucleotides align to TRBD2. CDR1 is SGHRS, CDR2 YFSETQ, per germline. J lost 8 bases, V lost 2 bases, and 14 bases had no gene match. The CDR3 has 17 amino acids. In DNA, the CDR3 is TGCGCCAGCAGCTTCGGTAGCGGGAGATCAGCTAACTATGAGCAGTTCTTC. Amino acids: CASSFGSGRSANYEQFF.

The chain joins TRBV5-8 to TRBJ1-4; unclear D gene. V lost 0 bases to trimming and J lost 7 bases, with 13 bases between them. The CDR3 extends over 15 amino acids. Germline CDR1 and CDR2: SGHTS and YDEGEE. In DNA form, the CDR3 reads TGTGCCAGCAGCTTGGGTGGACTAGGAGGTGAAAAACTGTTTTTT. Translated, it gives CASSLGGLGGEKLFF.

The rearrangement joins TRBV5-1 to TRBJ2-1; 11 nucleotides match TRBD1. The CDR3 is made up of 14 amino acids. CDR1 is SGHRS and CDR2 is YFSETQ in the germline V gene. V lost 4 bases and J lost 8; bases outside the gene matches: 5. The CDR3, as DNA: TGCGCCAGCAGCAACCGGGACAGGGGGGATGAGCAGTTCTTC. Its translation is CASSNRDRGDEQFF.